The present TCR beta chain was sequenced within a study of blood T cell repertoires in COVID-19. Study-wide context: The United States, Italy and Spain provided the acute and convalescent COVID-19 samples. Sources were T cells, B-cell-depleted T cells, or PBMCs; the material itself was cDNA or gDNA.

Trimming stripped 0 bases from V and 3 bases from J, with 17 bases between. The germline V gene has CDR1 SGHRS and CDR2 YFSETQ. The CDR3 runs 17 residues. Authors' analysis steps: Counts of nucleated cells, estimated from reference gene primer amplification, were obtained. TCRdb's table, derived via immunoSEQ multiplex PCR, lists solely in-frame clones and lacks some. D and trimming come from the DNA, and the V and J calls and clone size come from that table. The sample has 130,000 or so clones, 82% seen once. Sequenced material: peripheral blood. The rearrangement uses TRBV5-1 and TRBJ2-3, with D maybe TRBD1 (5 bases). The clonotype originates from a human donor in a cohort sampled during active COVID-19. CDR3 protein: CASSLAPAGLRTDTQYF. CDR3 bases: TGCGCCAGCAGCTTGGCCCCGGCAGGGCTAAGGACAGATACGCAGTATTTT.